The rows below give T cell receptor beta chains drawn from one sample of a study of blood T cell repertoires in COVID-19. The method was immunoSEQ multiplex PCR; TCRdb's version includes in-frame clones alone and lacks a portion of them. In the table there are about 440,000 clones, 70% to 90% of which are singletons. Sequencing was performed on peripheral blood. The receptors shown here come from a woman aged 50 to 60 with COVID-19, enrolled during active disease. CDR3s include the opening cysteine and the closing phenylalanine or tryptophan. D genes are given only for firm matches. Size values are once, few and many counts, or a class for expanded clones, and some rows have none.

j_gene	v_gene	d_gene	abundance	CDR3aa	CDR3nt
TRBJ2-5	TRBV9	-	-	CASSVGFRGAGETQYF	TGTGCCAGCAGCGTAGGATTCAGGGGGGCAGGGGAGACCCAGTACTTC
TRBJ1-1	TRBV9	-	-	CASSVDPDTEAFF	TGTGCCAGCAGCGTAGATCCAGATACGGAAGCTTTCTTT
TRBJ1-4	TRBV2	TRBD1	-	CASSYPGTGQQKLFF	TGTGCCAGCAGTTATCCCGGGACAGGTCAACAAAAACTGTTTTTT
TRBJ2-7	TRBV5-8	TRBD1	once	CASSWLRDRVSYEQYF	TGTGCCAGCAGCTGGCTCCGGGACAGGGTTTCCTACGAGCAGTACTTC
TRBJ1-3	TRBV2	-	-	CASSRPGGTGNTIYF	TGTGCCAGCAGCCGCCCCGGCGGGACTGGAAACACCATATATTTT
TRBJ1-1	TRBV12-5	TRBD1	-	CASGLVGTGRLNTEAFF	TGTGCTAGTGGTTTGGTTGGGACAGGGAGATTGAACACTGAAGCTTTCTTT
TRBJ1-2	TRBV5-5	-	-	CASSVYRENYGYTF	TGTGCCAGCAGCGTATACCGGGAAAACTATGGCTACACCTTC
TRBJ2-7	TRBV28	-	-	CASSFRNEQYF	TGTGCCAGCAGTTTTAGAAACGAGCAGTACTTC
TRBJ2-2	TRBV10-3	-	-	CAISENNRGGDTGELFF	TGTGCCATCAGTGAGAATAACAGGGGAGGAGACACCGGGGAGCTGTTTTTT
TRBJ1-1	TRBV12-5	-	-	CASGLAQSGLVGTEAFF	TGTGCTAGTGGTTTGGCACAATCTGGCCTGGTCGGGACTGAAGCTTTCTTT
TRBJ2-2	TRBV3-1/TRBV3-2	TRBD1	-	CASSQYRTGIRGGELFF	TGTGCCAGCAGCCAATATCGGACAGGGATTCGGGGCGGGGAGCTGTTTTTT
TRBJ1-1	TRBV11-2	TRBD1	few	CASSIRRQGGPEAFF	TGTGCCAGCAGCATTAGGCGACAGGGGGGACCTGAAGCTTTCTTT
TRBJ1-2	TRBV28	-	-	CASSFSGNYGYTF	TGTGCCAGCAGTTTCTCAGGGAACTATGGCTACACCTTC
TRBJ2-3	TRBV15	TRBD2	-	CATSRGWVFGGAIDTQYF	TGTGCCACCAGCAGAGGCTGGGTATTCGGGGGGGCCATAGATACGCAGTATTTT
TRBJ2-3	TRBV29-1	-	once	CSVYTDTQYF	TGCAGCGTCTACACAGATACGCAGTATTTT
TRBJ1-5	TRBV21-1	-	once	CASSKRQGKNSNQPQHF	TGTGCCAGCAGCAAGAGACAGGGGAAGAATAGCAATCAGCCCCAGCATTTT
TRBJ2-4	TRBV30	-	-	CAGSPAGAKNIQYF	TGTGCGGGGTCCCCGGCGGGCGCCAAAAACATTCAGTACTTC
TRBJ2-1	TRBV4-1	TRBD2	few	CASSSPGLAGTLGEQFF	TGCGCCAGCAGCTCTCCGGGACTAGCGGGGACCTTGGGTGAGCAGTTCTTC
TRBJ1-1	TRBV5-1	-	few	CASSPTGTMNTEAFF	TGCGCCAGCAGCCCCACCGGGACAATGAACACTGAAGCTTTCTTT
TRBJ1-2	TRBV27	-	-	CASSFQGREGYTF	TGTGCCAGCAGTTTTCAGGGAAGGGAAGGCTACACCTTC
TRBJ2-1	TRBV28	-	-	CATQGSLYNEQFF	TGTGCCACCCAGGGGTCGCTCTACAATGAGCAGTTCTTC
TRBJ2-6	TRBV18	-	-	CASSPGSSGANVLTF	TGTGCCAGCTCACCCGGGAGTTCTGGGGCCAACGTCCTGACTTTC
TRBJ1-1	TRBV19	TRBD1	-	CASNQPTGMNTEAFF	TGTGCCAGTAACCAACCGACAGGGATGAACACTGAAGCTTTCTTT
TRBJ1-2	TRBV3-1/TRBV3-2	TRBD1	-	CASSQMDRGNYGYTF	TGTGCCAGCAGCCAAATGGACAGGGGGAACTATGGCTACACCTTC
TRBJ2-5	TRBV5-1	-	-	CASSLARAETQYF	TGCGCCAGCAGCTTGGCCAGGGCCGAGACCCAGTACTTC
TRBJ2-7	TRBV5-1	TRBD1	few	CASSWDRGYEQYF	TGCGCCAGCAGCTGGGACAGGGGATACGAGCAGTACTTC
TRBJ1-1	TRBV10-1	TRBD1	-	CASSGQGPWEAFF	TGCGCCAGCAGCGGACAGGGGCCTTGGGAAGCTTTCTTT
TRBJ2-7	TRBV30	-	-	CAWSVRSYEQYF	TGTGCCTGGAGTGTACGGTCCTACGAGCAGTACTTC
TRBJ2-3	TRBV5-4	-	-	CASSYQGADTQYF	TGTGCCAGCAGCTACCAGGGCGCAGATACGCAGTATTTT
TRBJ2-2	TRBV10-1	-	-	CASTLDPNTGELFF	TGCGCCAGCACCCTAGATCCGAACACCGGGGAGCTGTTTTTT
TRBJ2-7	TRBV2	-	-	CASSEGGLRDEQYF	TGTGCCAGCAGTGAGGGGGGACTCAGGGACGAGCAGTACTTC
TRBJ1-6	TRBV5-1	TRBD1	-	CASSLAGTGSEAPLHF	TGCGCCAGCAGCTTGGCCGGGACAGGGAGTGAGGCACCCCTCCACTTT
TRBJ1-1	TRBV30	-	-	CAWSVGNRFTEAFF	TGTGCCTGGAGTGTAGGAAACAGGTTCACTGAAGCTTTCTTT
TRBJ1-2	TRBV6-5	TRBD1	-	CASSRQGANYGYTF	TGTGCCAGCAGTCGACAGGGGGCTAACTATGGCTACACCTTC
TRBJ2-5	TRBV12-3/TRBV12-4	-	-	CASTPGRETQYF	TGTGCCAGCACCCCCGGTAGAGAGACCCAGTACTTC
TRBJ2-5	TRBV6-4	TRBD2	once	CASSAEAGGPETQYF	TGTGCCAGCAGTGCTGAAGCGGGGGGGCCAGAGACCCAGTACTTC
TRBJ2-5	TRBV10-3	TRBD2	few	CAISEPASGGQETQYF	TGTGCCATCAGTGAGCCTGCTAGCGGGGGACAAGAGACCCAGTACTTC
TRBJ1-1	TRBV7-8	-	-	CASSSDQLTENTEAFF	TGTGCCAGCAGCTCCGATCAGTTGACAGAGAACACTGAAGCTTTCTTT